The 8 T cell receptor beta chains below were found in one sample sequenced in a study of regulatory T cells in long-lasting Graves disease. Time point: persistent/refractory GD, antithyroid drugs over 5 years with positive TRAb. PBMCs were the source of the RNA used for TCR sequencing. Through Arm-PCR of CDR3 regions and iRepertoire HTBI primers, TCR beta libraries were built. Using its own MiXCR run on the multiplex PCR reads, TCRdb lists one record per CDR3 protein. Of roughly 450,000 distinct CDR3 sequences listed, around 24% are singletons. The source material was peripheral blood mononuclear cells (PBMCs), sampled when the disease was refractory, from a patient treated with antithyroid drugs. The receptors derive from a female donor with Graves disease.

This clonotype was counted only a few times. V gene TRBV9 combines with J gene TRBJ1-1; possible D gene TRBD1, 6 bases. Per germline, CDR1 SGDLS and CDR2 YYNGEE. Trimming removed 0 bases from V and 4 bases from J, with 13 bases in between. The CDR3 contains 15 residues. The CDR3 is CASSVDREGSTEAFF. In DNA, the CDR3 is TGTGCCAGCAGCGTAGACAGGGAGGGCAGCACTGAAGCTTTCTTT.

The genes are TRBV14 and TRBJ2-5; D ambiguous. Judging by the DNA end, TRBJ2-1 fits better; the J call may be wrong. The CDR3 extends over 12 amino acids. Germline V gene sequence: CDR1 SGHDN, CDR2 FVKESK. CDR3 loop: CASSQSVHEQFF. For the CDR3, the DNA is TGTGCCAGCAGCCAATCGGTTCATGAGCAGTTCTTC.

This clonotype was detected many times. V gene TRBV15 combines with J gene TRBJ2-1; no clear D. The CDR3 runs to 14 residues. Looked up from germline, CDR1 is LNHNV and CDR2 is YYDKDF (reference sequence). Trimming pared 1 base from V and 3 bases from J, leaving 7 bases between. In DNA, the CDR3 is TGTGCCACCAGCAGAGGCAGATTCTACAATGAGCAGTTCTTC. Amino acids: CATSRGRFYNEQFF.

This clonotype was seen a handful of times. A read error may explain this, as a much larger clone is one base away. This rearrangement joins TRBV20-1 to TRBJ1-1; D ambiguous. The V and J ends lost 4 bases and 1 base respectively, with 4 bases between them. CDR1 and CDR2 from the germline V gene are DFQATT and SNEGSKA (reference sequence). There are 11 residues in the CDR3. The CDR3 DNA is TGCAGTGCTACAGGGAACACTGAAGCTTTCTTT. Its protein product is CSATGNTEAFF.

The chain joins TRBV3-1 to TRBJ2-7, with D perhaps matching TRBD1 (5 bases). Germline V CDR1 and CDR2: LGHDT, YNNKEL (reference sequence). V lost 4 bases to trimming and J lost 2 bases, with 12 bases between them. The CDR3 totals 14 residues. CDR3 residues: CASSPRQYTYEQYF. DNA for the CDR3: TGTGCCAGCAGCCCGAGACAGTATACCTACGAGCAGTACTTC.

CDR3 nucleotides: TGTGCCAGCTCACCACCGGTGAGAGGCGAGCAGTACTTC. This codes for CASSPPVRGEQYF. The genes are TRBV18 and TRBJ2-7; D is uncertain. The CDR3 extends over 13 amino acids. V was shortened by 0 bases and J by 6 bases, with 9 bases between the two germline ends. Germline V gene sequence: CDR1 KGHSH, CDR2 LQKENI.

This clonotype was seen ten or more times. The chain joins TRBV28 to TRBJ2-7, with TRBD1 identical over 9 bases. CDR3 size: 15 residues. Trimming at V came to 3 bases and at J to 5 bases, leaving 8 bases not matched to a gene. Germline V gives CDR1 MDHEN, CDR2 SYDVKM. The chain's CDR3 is CASSFPGQGGHEQYF. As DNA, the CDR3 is TGTGCCAGCAGTTTTCCGGGACAGGGAGGGCACGAGCAGTACTTC. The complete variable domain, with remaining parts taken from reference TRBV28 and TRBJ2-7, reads DVKVTQSSRYLVKRTGEKVFLECVQDMDHENMFWYRQDPGLGLRLIYFSYDVKMKEKGDIPEGYSVSREKKERFSLILESASTNQTSMYLCASSFPGQGGHEQYFGPGTRLTVT.

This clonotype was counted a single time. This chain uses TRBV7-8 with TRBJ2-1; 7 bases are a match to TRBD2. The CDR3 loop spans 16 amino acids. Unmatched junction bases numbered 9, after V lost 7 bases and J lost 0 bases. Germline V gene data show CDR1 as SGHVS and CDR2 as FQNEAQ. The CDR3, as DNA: TGTGCCAGCAACCCCGACTCGGGAGGCTCCTACAATGAGCAGTTCTTC. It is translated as CASNPDSGGSYNEQFF.